This T cell receptor beta chain was found in a study of cytomegalovirus exposure and HLA in healthy donors. Primers included in the PCR were 60 Vbeta and 13 Jbeta primers. Clones were sequenced by immunoSEQ multiplex PCR, and TCRdb holds only the in-frame ones, with some missing. The sample yields about 150,000 clones, roughly 9.8% seen once. This CDR3 has 14 amino acids. This clone was seen more than once but under ten times. What it recognizes is unknown. Whole-study results and caveats: Near-uniform donor sequencing depth was presumed by presence/absence analyses. The listing of roughly 160 TCR beta chains classed them as cytomegalovirus-associated. TCR beta chain V- and J-gene trimming was linked, in a later analysis, to a missense variant in DCLRE1C.

This chain joins TRBV21-1 and TRBJ1-4; TRBD1 reflects the table's D call only, with no check against the DNA. TRBV21-1 is shown as a pseudogene. Material for sequencing was PBMCs. The origin of this receptor is a man aged 50 or older in good health and CMV-seronegative. Here the CDR3 reads CASSWAGSGEKLFF. CDR3 nucleotide sequence: TGTGCCAGCAGCTGGGCAGGGTCTGGTGAAAAACTGTTTTTT.